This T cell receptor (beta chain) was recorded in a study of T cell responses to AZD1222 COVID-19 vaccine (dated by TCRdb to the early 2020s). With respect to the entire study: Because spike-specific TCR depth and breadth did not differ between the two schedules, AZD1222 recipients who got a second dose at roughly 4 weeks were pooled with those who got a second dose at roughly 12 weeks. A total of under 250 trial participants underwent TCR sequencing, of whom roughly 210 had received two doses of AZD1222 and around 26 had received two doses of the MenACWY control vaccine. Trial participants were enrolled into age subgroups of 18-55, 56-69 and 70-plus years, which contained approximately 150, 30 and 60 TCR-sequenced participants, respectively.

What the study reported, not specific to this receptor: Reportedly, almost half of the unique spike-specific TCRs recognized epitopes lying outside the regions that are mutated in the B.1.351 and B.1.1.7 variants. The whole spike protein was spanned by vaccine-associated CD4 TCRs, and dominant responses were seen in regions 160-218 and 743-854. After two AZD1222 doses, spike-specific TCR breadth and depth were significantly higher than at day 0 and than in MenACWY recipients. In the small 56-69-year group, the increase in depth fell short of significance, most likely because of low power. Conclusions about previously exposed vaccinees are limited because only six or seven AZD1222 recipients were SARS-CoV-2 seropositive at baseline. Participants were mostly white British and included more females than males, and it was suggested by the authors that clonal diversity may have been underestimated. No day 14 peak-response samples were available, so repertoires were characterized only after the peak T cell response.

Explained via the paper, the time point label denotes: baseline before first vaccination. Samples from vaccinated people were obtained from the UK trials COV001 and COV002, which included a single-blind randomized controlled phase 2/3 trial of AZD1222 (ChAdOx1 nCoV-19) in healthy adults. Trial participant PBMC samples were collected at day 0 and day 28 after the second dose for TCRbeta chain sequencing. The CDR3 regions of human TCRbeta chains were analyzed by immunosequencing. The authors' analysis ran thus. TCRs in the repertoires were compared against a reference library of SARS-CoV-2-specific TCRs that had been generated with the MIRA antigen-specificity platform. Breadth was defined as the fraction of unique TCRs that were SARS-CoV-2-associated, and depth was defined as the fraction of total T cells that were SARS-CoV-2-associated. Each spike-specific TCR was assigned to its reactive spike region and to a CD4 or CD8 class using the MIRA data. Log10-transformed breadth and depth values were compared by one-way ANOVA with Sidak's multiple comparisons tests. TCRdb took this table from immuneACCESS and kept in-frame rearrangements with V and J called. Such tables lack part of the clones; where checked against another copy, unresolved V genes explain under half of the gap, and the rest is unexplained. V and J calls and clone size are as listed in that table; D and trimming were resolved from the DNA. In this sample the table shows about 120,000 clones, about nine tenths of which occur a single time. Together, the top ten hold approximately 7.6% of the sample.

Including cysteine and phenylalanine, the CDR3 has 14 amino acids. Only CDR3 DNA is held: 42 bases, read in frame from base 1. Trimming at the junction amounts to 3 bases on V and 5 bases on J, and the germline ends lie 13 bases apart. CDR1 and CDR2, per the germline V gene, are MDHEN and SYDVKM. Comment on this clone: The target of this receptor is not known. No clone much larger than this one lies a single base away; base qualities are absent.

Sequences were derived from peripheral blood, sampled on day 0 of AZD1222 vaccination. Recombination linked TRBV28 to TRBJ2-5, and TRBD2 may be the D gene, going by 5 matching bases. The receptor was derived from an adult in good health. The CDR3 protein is CASSLGIGMETQYF. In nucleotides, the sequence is TGTGCCAGCAGTTTGGGGATCGGGATGGAGACCCAGTACTTC.